This T cell receptor (beta chain) was observed in a study of Ad26.COV2.S vaccination and SARS-CoV-2 variants. General study points: Analyses of TCR breadth and depth may have underestimated total T cell responses.

This CDR3 has 15 residues. V lost 0 bases and J lost 3, with 12 bases in between. Germline CDR1 reads LNHNV; CDR2 reads YYDKDF (reference sequence). Clones were read by immunoSEQ multiplex PCR, and TCRdb kept only the in-frame ones, dropping some. The sample has 300,000 to 450,000 clones, about 92% seen once. With respect to this clone: Its antigen is not known.

V and J are TRBV15 and TRBJ2-7; TRBD1 might be the D (5 bases). The source is a human donor who had recovered from COVID-19. Sequenced here: peripheral blood, sampled after recovery from COVID-19. Here the CDR3 reads CATSRDDGQIYEQYF. CDR3 DNA: TGTGCCACCAGCAGAGATGACGGACAAATCTACGAGCAGTACTTC.